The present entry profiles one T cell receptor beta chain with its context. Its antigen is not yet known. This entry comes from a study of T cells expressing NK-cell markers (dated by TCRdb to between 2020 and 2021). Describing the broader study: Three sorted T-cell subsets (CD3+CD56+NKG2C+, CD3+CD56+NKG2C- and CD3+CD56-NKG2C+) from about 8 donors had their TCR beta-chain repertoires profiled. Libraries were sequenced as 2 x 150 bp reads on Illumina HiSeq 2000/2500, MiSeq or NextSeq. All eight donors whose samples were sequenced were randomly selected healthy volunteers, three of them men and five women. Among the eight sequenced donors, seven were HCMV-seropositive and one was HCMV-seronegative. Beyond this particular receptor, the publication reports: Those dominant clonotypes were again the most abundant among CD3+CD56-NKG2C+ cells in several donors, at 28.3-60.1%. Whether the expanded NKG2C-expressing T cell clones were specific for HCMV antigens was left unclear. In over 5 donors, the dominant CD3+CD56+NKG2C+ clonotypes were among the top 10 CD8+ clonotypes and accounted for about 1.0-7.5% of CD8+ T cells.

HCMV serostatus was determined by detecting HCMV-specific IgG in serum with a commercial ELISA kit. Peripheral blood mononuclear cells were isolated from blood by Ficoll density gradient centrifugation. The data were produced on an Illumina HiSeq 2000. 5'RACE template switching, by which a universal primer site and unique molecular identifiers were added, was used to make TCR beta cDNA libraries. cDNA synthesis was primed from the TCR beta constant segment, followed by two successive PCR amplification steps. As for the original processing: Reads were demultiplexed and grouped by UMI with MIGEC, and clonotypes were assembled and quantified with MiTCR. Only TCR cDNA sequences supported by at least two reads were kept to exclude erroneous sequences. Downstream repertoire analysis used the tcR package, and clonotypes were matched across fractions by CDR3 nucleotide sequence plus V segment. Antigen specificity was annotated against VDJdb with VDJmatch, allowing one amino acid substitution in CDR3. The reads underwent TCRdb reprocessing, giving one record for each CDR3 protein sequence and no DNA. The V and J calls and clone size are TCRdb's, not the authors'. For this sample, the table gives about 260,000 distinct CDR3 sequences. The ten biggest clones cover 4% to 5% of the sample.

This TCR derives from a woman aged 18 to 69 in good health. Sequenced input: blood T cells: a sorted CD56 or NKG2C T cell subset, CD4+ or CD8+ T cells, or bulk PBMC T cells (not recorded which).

The CDR3 region has the sequence CASSLEAAVRAFF. The V gene is TRBV11-2 and the J gene is TRBJ1-1. The CDR3 runs 13 amino acids, cysteine and phenylalanine included. The DNA sequence is not available. The germline V gene encodes CDR1 SGHAT and CDR2 FQNNGV.